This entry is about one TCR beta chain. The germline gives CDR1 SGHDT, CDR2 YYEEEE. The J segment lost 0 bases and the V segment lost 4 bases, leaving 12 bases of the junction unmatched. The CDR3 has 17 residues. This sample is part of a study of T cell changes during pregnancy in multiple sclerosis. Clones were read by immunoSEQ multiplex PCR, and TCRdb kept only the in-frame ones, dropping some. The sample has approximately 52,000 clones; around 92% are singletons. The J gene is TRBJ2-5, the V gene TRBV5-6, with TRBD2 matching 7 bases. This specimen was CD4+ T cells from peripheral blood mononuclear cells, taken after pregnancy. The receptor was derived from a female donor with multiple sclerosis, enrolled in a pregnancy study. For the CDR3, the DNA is TGTGCCAGCAGCCTGATGGCCGGGACTAAGTACCAAGAGACCCAGTACTTC. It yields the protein CASSLMAGTKYQETQYF.